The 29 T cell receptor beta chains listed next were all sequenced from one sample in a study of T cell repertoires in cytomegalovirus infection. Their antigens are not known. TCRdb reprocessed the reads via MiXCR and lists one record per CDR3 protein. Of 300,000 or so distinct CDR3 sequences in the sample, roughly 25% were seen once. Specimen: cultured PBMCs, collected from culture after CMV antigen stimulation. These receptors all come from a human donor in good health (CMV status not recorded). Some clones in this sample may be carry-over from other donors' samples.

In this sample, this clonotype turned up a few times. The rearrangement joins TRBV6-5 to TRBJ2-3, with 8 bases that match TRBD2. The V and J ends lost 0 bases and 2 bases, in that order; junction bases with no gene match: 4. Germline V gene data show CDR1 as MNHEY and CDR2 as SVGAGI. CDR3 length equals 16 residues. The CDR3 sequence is CASSYSGGRLTDTQYF. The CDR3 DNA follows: TGTGCCAGCAGTTACTCGGGCGGGAGGCTCACAGATACGCAGTATTTT.

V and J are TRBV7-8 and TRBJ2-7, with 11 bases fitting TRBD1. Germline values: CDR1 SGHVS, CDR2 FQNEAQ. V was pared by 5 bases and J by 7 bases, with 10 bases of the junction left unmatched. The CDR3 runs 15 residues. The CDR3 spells CASSLVGQGAGEQYV. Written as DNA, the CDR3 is TGTGCCAGCAGCCTGGTCGGACAGGGGGCTGGAGAGCAGTACGTC.

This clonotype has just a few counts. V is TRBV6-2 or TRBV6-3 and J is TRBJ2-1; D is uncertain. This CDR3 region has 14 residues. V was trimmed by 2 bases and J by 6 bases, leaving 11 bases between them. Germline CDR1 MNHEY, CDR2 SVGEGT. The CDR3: CASSYPLIANEQFF. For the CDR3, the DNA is TGTGCCAGCAGTTACCCCCTAATAGCCAATGAGCAGTTCTTC.

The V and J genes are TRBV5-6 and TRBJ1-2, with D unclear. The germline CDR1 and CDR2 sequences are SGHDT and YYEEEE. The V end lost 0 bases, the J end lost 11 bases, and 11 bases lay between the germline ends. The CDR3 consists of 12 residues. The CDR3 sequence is CASSLEGRIYTF. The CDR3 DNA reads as TGTGCCAGCAGCTTGGAGGGCAGAATTTACACCTTC.

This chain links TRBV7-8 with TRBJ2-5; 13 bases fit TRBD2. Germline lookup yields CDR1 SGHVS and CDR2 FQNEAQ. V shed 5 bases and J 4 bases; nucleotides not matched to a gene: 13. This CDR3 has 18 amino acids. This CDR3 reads CASSTTLSGLAGVETQYF. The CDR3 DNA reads TGTGCCAGCAGCACAACACTATCTGGACTAGCGGGAGTAGAGACCCAGTACTTC.

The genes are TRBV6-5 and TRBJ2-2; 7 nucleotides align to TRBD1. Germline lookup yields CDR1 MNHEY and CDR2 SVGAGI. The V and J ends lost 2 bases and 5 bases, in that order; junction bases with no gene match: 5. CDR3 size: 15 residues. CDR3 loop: CASSYKIQGTGELFF. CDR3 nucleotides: TGTGCCAGCAGTTACAAAATACAGGGGACCGGGGAGCTGTTTTTT.

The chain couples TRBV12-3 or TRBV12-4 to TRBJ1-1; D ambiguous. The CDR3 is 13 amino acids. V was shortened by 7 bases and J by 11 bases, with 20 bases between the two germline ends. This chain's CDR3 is CASTSQPPGEAFF. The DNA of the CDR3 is TGTGCCAGCACCTCTCAACCCCCCGGAGAGGCTTTCTTT.

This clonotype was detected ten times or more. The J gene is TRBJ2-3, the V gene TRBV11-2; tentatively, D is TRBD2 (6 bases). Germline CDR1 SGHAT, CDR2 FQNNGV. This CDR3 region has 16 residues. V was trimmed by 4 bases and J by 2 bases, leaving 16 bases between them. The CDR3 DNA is TGTGCCAGCAGCTCCACTGGCCGGGGGTACACAGATACGCAGTATTTT. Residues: CASSSTGRGYTDTQYF.

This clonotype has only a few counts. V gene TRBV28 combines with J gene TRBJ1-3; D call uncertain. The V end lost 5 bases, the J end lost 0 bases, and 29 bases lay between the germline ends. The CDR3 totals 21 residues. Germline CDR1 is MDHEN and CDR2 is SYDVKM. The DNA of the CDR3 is TGTGCCAGCAGTCCTGATAAGTGGGCCCTTTTGGAATTGAGCTCTGGAAACACCATATATTTT. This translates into CASSPDKWALLELSSGNTIYF. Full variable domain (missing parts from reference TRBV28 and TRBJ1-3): DVKVTQSSRYLVKRTGEKVFLECVQDMDHENMFWYRQDPGLGLRLIYFSYDVKMKEKGDIPEGYSVSREKKERFSLILESASTNQTSMYLCASSPDKWALLELSSGNTIYFGEGSWLTVV.

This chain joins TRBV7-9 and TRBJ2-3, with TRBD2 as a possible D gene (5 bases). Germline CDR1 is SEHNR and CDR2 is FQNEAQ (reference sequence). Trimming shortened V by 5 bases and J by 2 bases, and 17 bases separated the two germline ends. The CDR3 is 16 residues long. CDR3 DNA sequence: TGTGCCAGCAGCGCCTCCGGGAAGGCGGACACAGATACGCAGTATTTT. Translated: CASSASGKADTDTQYF.

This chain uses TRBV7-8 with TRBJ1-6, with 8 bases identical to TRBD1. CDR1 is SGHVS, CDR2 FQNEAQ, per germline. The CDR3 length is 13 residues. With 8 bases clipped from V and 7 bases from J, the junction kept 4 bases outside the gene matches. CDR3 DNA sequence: TGTGCCAGCTATACAGGGGGGAATTCACCCCTCCACTTT. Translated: CASYTGGNSPLHF.

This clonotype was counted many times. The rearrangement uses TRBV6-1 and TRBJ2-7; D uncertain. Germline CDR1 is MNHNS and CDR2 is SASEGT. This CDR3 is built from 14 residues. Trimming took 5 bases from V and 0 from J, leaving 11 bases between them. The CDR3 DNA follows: TGTGCCAGCAGTTCCGCCCTCGCCTCCTACGAGCAGTACTTC. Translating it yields CASSSALASYEQYF.

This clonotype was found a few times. CDR3 DNA: TGTGCCAGCAGCCCTAGGCTACAGGGCTGGGAGCAGTTCTTC. It codes for CASSPRLQGWEQFF. This chain uses TRBV7-2 with TRBJ2-1, with D possibly being TRBD1 (6 bases). CDR1 is SGHTA and CDR2 is FQGNSA in the germline V gene. The CDR3 runs to 14 residues. V shed 5 bases and J shed 10 bases, with 18 bases lying between them.

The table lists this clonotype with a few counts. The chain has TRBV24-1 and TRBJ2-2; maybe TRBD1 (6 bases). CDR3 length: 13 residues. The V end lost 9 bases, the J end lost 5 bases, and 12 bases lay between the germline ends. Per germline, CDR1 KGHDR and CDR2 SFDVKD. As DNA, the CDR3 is TGTGCCACCTCCGCAGGGGAAACCGGGGAGCTGTTTTTT. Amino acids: CATSAGETGELFF.

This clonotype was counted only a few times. DNA of the CDR3: TGTGCCAGTAGTCGGGAGGACAGCTTGATCTATGGCTACACCTTC. Translated: CASSREDSLIYGYTF. This chain connects TRBV19 to TRBJ1-2; D perhaps matches TRBD1 (6 bases). V was pared by 5 bases and J by 4 bases, with 17 bases between. Per the germline V gene, CDR1 is LNHDA and CDR2 is SQIVND (reference sequence). The CDR3 is 15 amino acids.

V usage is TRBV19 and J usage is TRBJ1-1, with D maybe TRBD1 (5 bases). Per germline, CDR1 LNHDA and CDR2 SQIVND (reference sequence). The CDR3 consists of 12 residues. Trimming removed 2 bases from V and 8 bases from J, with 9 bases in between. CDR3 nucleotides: TGTGCCAGTAGTATATACGGGGGAGAAGCTTTCTTT. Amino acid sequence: CASSIYGGEAFF.

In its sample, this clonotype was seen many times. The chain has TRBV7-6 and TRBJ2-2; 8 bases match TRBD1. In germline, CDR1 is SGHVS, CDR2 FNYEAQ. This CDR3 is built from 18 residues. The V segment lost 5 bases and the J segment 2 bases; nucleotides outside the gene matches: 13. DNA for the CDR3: TGTGCCAGCAGCCCGCGACCGACAGGGGCCCATAACACCGGGGAGCTGTTTTTT. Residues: CASSPRPTGAHNTGELFF.

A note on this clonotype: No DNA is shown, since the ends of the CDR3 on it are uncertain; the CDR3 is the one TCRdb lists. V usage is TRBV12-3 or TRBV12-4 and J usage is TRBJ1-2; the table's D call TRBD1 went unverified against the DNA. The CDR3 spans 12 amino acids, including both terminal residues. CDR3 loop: CASSFGTGAVLF.

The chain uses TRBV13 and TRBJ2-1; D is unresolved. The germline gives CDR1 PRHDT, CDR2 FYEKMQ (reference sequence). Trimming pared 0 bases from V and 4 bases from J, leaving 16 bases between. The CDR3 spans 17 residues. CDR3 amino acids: CASSLGLAPSLYNEQFF. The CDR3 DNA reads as TGTGCCAGCAGCTTAGGTTTAGCCCCATCTCTATACAATGAGCAGTTCTTC.

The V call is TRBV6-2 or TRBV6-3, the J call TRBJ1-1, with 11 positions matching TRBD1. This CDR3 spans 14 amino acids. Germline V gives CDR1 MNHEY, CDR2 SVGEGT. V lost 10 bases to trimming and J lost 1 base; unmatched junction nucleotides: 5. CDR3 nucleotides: TGTGCCACCCGGACAGGGGGCTGGAACACTGAAGCTTTCTTT. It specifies CATRTGGWNTEAFF.

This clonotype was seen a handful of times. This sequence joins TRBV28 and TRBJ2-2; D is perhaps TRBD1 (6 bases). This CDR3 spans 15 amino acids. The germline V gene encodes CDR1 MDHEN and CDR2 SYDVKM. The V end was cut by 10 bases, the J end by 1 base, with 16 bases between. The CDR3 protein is CATHRANRNTGELFF. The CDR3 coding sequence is TGTGCCACCCACAGGGCGAACAGGAACACCGGGGAGCTGTTTTTT.

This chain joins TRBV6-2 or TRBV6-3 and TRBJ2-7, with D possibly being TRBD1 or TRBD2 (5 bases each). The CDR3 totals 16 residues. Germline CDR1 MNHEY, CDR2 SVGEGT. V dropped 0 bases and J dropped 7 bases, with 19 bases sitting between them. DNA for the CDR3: TGTGCCAGCAGTTACTCTGACAGACAACTAACGGGAGAGCAGTACGTC. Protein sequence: CASSYSDRQLTGEQYV.

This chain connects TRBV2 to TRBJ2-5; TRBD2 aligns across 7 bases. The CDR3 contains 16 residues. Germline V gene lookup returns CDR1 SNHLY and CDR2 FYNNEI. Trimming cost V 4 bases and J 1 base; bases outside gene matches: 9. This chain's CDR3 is CASSGFLGEGQETQYF. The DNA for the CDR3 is TGTGCCAGCAGTGGTTTCCTAGGGGAGGGCCAAGAGACCCAGTACTTC.

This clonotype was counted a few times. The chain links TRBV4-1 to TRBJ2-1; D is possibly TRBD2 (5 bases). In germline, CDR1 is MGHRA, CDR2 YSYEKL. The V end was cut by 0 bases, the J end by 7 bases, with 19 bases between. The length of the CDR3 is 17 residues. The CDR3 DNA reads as TGCGCCAGCAGCCAAGATCGGTTTGGGCGGGTAAGGAATGAGCAGTTCTTC. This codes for CASSQDRFGRVRNEQFF.

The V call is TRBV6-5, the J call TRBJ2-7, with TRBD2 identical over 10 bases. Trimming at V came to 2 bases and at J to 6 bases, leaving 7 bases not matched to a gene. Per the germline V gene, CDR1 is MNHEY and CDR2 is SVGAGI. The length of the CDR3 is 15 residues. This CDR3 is CASSYASSGRSEQYF. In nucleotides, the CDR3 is TGTGCCAGCAGTTACGCGTCTAGCGGGAGATCCGAGCAGTACTTC.

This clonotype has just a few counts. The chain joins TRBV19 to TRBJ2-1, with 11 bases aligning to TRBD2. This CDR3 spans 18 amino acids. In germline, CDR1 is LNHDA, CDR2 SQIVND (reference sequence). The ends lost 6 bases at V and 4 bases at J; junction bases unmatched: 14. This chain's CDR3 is CASSGVSGRAQGYNEQFF. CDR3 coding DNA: TGTGCCAGTAGCGGAGTTAGCGGGAGGGCCCAGGGGTACAATGAGCAGTTCTTC.

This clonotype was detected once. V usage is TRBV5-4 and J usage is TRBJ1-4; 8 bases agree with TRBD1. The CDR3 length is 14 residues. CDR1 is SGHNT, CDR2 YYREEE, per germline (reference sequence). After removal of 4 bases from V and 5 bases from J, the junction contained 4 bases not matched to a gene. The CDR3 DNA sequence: TGTGCCAGCAGCCTAAGGGACAGGAATGAAAAACTGTTTTTT. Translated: CASSLRDRNEKLFF.

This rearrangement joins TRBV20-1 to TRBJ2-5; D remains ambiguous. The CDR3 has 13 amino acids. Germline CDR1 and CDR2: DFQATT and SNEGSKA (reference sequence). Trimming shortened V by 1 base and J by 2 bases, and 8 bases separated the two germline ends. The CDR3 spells CSARGASQETQYF. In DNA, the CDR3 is TGCAGTGCTAGAGGGGCTTCGCAAGAGACCCAGTACTTC.

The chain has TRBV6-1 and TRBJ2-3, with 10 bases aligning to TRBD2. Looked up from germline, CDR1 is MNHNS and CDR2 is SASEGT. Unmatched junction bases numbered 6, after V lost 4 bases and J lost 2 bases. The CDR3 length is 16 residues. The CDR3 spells CASSVGLAGATDTQYF. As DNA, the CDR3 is TGTGCCAGCAGTGTCGGGCTAGCGGGAGCCACAGATACGCAGTATTTT.